The 20 T cell receptor beta chains presented below share a single source sample, sequenced in a study of cytomegalovirus exposure and HLA in healthy donors. The study ran its PCR with 60 Vbeta and 13 Jbeta primers. Profiled with immunoSEQ multiplex PCR; TCRdb holds only in-frame clones, not every one. In the table there are about 94,000 clones, about four fifths of which are singletons. Sequencing input: PBMCs. The receptors shown here come from a woman aged 40-49 years in good health and CMV-seronegative.

This clone was picked up a small number of times. The V gene is TRBV11-2, the J gene TRBJ1-2; D is unclear. Germline V gives CDR1 SGHAT, CDR2 FQNNGV. CDR3 size: 12 residues. V was clipped by 3 bases and J by 8 bases, with 10 bases between them. CDR3: CASSFGGGGYTF. The CDR3 DNA reads TGTGCCAGCAGCTTCGGCGGTGGGGGCTACACCTTC.

This chain uses TRBV7-3 with TRBJ1-1; TRBD1 agrees at 7 bases. V dropped 5 bases and J dropped 1; count of bases not matched to a gene: 4. CDR3 length equals 14 residues. Germline CDR1 and CDR2: SGHTA and FQGTGA. CDR3 DNA: TGTGCCAGCAGCAAAGGGACAGCGAACACTGAAGCTTTCTTT. Translating it yields CASSKGTANTEAFF.

The V and J genes are TRBV19 and TRBJ2-3; 8 bases align to TRBD1. CDR1 and CDR2 (germline): LNHDA, SQIVND (reference sequence). V was pared by 3 bases and J by 4 bases, with 9 bases of the junction left unmatched. The CDR3 length is 16 residues. CDR3 sequence reads: CASSIGDRGAADTQYF. The CDR3 nucleotides read TGTGCCAGTAGTATCGGCGACAGGGGAGCGGCAGATACGCAGTATTTT.

The DNA for the CDR3 is TGCAGTGCGATCAGGGGGAATTGGCAGTATTTT. Its protein is CSAIRGNWQYF. The V gene is TRBV20-1, the J gene TRBJ2-3, with TRBD1 identical over 7 bases. Germline assignment: CDR1 DFQATT and CDR2 SNEGSKA (reference sequence). J gave up 11 bases and V 6 bases, and 8 bases lay outside the gene matches. This CDR3 comprises 11 residues.

The chain is built from TRBV5-1 and TRBJ2-3; 7 bases line up with TRBD1. The CDR3 loop spans 15 amino acids. Germline lookup yields CDR1 SGHRS and CDR2 YFSETQ. The trim removed 0 bases at V and 2 bases at J, leaving 3 bases unmatched. The CDR3 sequence is CASSLEGQHTDTQYF. The CDR3 nucleotides read TGCGCCAGCAGCTTGGAGGGACAGCACACAGATACGCAGTATTTT. Full variable domain (missing parts from reference TRBV5-1 and TRBJ2-3): KAGVTQTPRYLIKTRGQQVTLSCSPISGHRSVSWYQQTPGQGLQFLFEYFSETQRNKGNFPGRFSGRQFSNSRSEMNVSTLELGDSALYLCASSLEGQHTDTQYFGPGTRLTVL.

This chain uses TRBV27 with TRBJ2-3; tentative D call: TRBD2 (7 bases). Between the trimmed V and J ends, which lost 3 bases and 5 bases, there was a span of 15 bases. The V gene's germline CDR1 is MNHEY and CDR2 SMNVEV (reference sequence). This CDR3 spans 15 amino acids. The DNA of the CDR3 is TGTGCCAGCAGTTTTTTGGCGGGGGCCGGAGATACGCAGTATTTT. Amino acid sequence: CASSFLAGAGDTQYF.

The V gene is TRBV19, the J gene TRBJ1-1, with TRBD1 matching 11 bases. Germline values: CDR1 LNHDA, CDR2 SQIVND (reference sequence). The CDR3 runs to 16 residues. V was pared by 4 bases and J by 6 bases, with 10 bases of the junction left unmatched. The CDR3, as DNA: TGTGCCAGTAGTACCCGGGACAGGGGGTATGCTTCTGAAGCTTTCTTT. Its translation is CASSTRDRGYASEAFF.

A single count supports this clone. The genes are TRBV9 and TRBJ2-5, with TRBD1 matching over 12 bases. Germline-derived CDR1 and CDR2 are SGDLS and YYNGEE. The CDR3 has 16 residues. Unmatched junction bases numbered 6, after V lost 2 bases and J lost 4 bases. The CDR3 DNA reads TGTGCCAGCAGCGTCCTGGGGACAGGGGGCAGAGAGACCCAGTACTTC. Translating it yields CASSVLGTGGRETQYF.

This clone came up once. The V and J genes are TRBV6-1 and TRBJ2-7, with D maybe TRBD2 (7 bases). Trimming took off 11 bases at V and 3 bases at J, with 14 bases between the two ends. This CDR3 comprises 12 residues. CDR1 and CDR2 (germline): MNHNS, SASEGT. CDR3 residues: CAGGAGYYEQYF. The CDR3 DNA reads as TGTGCCGGGGGGGCAGGGTACTACGAGCAGTACTTC.

The chain employs TRBV2 and TRBJ1-6, with D perhaps TRBD1 (5 bases). CDR3 length equals 13 residues. CDR1 is SNHLY and CDR2 is FYNNEI in the germline V gene. The V end lost 8 bases, the J end lost 9 bases, and 14 bases lay between the germline ends. This chain's CDR3 is CASGAGQGSPLHF. Written as DNA, the CDR3 is TGTGCCAGCGGGGCGGGGCAGGGTTCACCCCTCCACTTT.

CDR3 DNA sequence: TGTGCCAGCAGTTACACTATGGACAGATTCTATGGCTACACCTTC. This encodes CASSYTMDRFYGYTF. The genes are TRBV6-5 and TRBJ1-2; D is perhaps TRBD1 (6 bases). The CDR3 runs to 15 residues. Looked up from germline, CDR1 is MNHEY and CDR2 is SVGAGI. With 2 bases removed from V and 4 bases from J, the gap between germline ends came to 14 bases.

The CDR3 reads CASSQRGGGYGYTF. The CDR3 nucleotides read TGTGCCAGCAGCCAAAGAGGAGGCGGCTATGGCTACACCTTC. The chain uses TRBV7-2 and TRBJ1-2; D ambiguous. Trimming removed 5 bases at V and 4 bases at J, with 14 bases between. The CDR3 loop spans 14 amino acids. The V gene's germline CDR1 is SGHTA and CDR2 FQGNSA. The full variable domain, rest sourced from reference TRBV7-2 and TRBJ1-2, is GAGVSQSPSNKVTEKGKDVELRCDPISGHTALYWYRQSLGQGLEFLIYFQGNSAPDKSGLPSDRFSAERTGGSVSTLTIQRTQQEDSAVYLCASSQRGGGYGYTFGSGTRLTVV.

The chain is built from TRBV7-2 and TRBJ1-4; D possibly corresponds to TRBD1 (5 bases). Germline V CDR1 and CDR2: SGHTA, FQGNSA. V was shortened by 4 bases and J by 12 bases, with 15 bases between the two germline ends. CDR3 length equals 13 residues. DNA of the CDR3: TGTGCCAGCAGCTCCCAGGGTCAACGGGAACTGTTTTTT. Residues: CASSSQGQRELFF.

The chain links TRBV7-9 to TRBJ1-2, with D possibly matching TRBD1 (6 bases). Germline V gene data show CDR1 as SEHNR and CDR2 as FQNEAQ (reference sequence). V dropped 3 bases and J dropped 4 bases, with 12 bases sitting between them. The CDR3 sequence is 14 residues long. CDR3 sequence (DNA): TGTGCCAGCAGCTTGGACAGTGTTTCCTATGGCTACACCTTC. Translated, it gives CASSLDSVSYGYTF.

The chain recombines TRBV4-2 with TRBJ2-5; D gene ambiguous. CDR3 size: 13 residues. The germline V and J ends were trimmed by 2 bases and 0 bases, with 4 bases remaining between them. Germline V lookup: CDR1 LGHNA, CDR2 YNFKEQ. The CDR3 DNA reads as TGTGCCAGCAGCCAACCAGACCAAGAGACCCAGTACTTC. Amino acids: CASSQPDQETQYF.

The rearrangement links TRBV29-1 to TRBJ2-3; TRBD2 agrees at 15 bases. The trim removed 7 bases at V and 6 bases at J, leaving 5 bases unmatched. Looked up from germline, CDR1 is SQVTM and CDR2 is ANQGSEA. CDR3 length: 14 residues. CDR3 loop: CSAGLAGGRDTQYF. The DNA for the CDR3 is TGCAGCGCCGGACTAGCGGGGGGGAGGGATACGCAGTATTTT.

V usage is TRBV7-9 and J usage is TRBJ2-7, with no clear D. Germline V lookup: CDR1 SEHNR, CDR2 FQNEAQ (reference sequence). Deletions cut 4 bases from V and 0 bases from J, with 10 bases between. The CDR3 contains 14 residues. This chain's CDR3 is CASSSTTVSYEQYF. The CDR3 region has the DNA TGTGCCAGCAGCTCCACAACCGTCTCCTACGAGCAGTACTTC.

The chain employs TRBV29-1 and TRBJ2-3; 7 positions agree with TRBD1. Germline V gene data show CDR1 as SQVTM and CDR2 as ANQGSEA. The CDR3 length is 14 residues. The junction had 5 bases not matched to a gene; V was cut back by 3 bases and J by 2 bases. The DNA of the CDR3 is TGCAGCGTTGATCGACAGGGCCTCACAGATACGCAGTATTTT. This codes for CSVDRQGLTDTQYF.

The genes are TRBV6-5 and TRBJ1-1; 9 nucleotides line up with TRBD1. The V gene's germline CDR1 is MNHEY and CDR2 SVGAGI. Trimming took 2 bases from V and 5 from J; bases not matched to a gene: 6. CDR3 size: 15 residues. The CDR3 protein is CASSYTTGGRTEAFF. As DNA, the CDR3 is TGTGCCAGCAGTTACACGACAGGGGGGAGGACTGAAGCTTTCTTT.

This clone was seen more than once but under ten times. The CDR3 spells CASGPRQGQNTEAFF. In nucleotides, the CDR3 is TGTGCTAGTGGCCCTCGACAGGGACAGAACACTGAAGCTTTCTTT. The chain uses TRBV12-5 and TRBJ1-1; 7 positions agree with TRBD1. This CDR3 is built from 15 residues. The J segment lost 1 base and the V segment lost 6 bases, leaving 8 bases of the junction unmatched. CDR1 and CDR2 from the germline V gene are LGHNT and FRNRAP.